A selection of T cell receptor beta chains follows, all from one sample in a study of early T cells in non-severe SARS-CoV-2 infection. Each CDR3 protein gets one entry after TCRdb re-called the 5' RACE reads with MiXCR. This sample has about 23,000 distinct CDR3 sequences, with approximately 5% found just once. Input material: whole blood. All receptors derive from an adult who was a healthcare worker with PCR-confirmed SARS-CoV-2 infection or an uninfected control (not recorded which). CDR3s include the opening cysteine and the closing phenylalanine or tryptophan. Each record gives: J gene, clone size, V gene, D gene, CDR3 protein, CDR3 DNA. The D gene is left open where the match is weak. For some rows the clone size is stated as once, few or many, or as a class when expanded; others skip it.

j_gene: TRBJ2-5; abundance: medium-sized; v_gene: TRBV29-1; d_gene: TRBD2; CDR3aa: CSVVPRPGLAGGLQETQYF; CDR3nt: TGCAGCGTCGTTCCCCGACCGGGACTAGCGGGGGGATTACAAGAGACCCAGTACTTC
j_gene: TRBJ2-1; abundance: many; v_gene: TRBV7-8; d_gene: NA; CDR3aa: CASSPGQNNEQFF; CDR3nt: TGTGCCAGCAGCCCAGGACAGAACAATGAGCAGTTCTTC
j_gene: TRBJ1-2; abundance: NA; v_gene: TRBV20-1; d_gene: NA; CDR3aa: CSASLGRPYGYTF; CDR3nt: TGCAGTGCTAGTTTAGGGAGACCCTATGGCTACACCTTC
j_gene: TRBJ1-2; abundance: few; v_gene: TRBV15; d_gene: NA; CDR3aa: CATSRDMTNYGYTF; CDR3nt: TGTGCCACCAGCAGAGATATGACTAACTATGGCTACACCTTC
j_gene: TRBJ1-1; abundance: many; v_gene: TRBV7-9; d_gene: NA; CDR3aa: CASRLQRVGTEAFF; CDR3nt: TGTGCCAGCAGGCTCCAACGGGTTGGCACTGAAGCTTTCTTT
j_gene: TRBJ2-5; abundance: few; v_gene: TRBV4-1; d_gene: TRBD1; CDR3aa: CASSQLGGIVRETQYF; CDR3nt: TGCGCCAGCAGCCAGCTAGGGGGCATCGTAAGAGAGACCCAGTACTTC
j_gene: TRBJ2-3; abundance: NA; v_gene: TRBV20-1; d_gene: TRBD2; CDR3aa: CSASPGTRGTDTQYF; CDR3nt: TGCAGTGCTAGCCCCGGGACTAGAGGCACAGATACGCAGTATTTT
j_gene: TRBJ1-6; abundance: few; v_gene: TRBV6-5; d_gene: NA; CDR3aa: CASSYSKANPYYNSPLHF; CDR3nt: TGTGCCAGCAGTTACTCGAAAGCCAACCCGTACTATAATTCACCCCTCCACTTT
j_gene: TRBJ2-3; abundance: once; v_gene: TRBV3-1; d_gene: TRBD1; CDR3aa: CASSNRDRASGDTQYF; CDR3nt: TGTGCCAGCAGCAACCGGGACAGAGCATCGGGAGATACGCAGTATTTT
j_gene: TRBJ1-1; abundance: few; v_gene: TRBV6-6; d_gene: NA; CDR3aa: CASSYPPRGANTEAFF; CDR3nt: TGTGCCAGCAGTTACCCGCCGCGAGGAGCGAACACTGAAGCTTTCTTT
j_gene: TRBJ2-6; abundance: many; v_gene: TRBV20-1; d_gene: NA; CDR3aa: CSARVESGANVLTF; CDR3nt: TGCAGTGCTAGAGTGGAGTCTGGGGCCAACGTCCTGACTTTC